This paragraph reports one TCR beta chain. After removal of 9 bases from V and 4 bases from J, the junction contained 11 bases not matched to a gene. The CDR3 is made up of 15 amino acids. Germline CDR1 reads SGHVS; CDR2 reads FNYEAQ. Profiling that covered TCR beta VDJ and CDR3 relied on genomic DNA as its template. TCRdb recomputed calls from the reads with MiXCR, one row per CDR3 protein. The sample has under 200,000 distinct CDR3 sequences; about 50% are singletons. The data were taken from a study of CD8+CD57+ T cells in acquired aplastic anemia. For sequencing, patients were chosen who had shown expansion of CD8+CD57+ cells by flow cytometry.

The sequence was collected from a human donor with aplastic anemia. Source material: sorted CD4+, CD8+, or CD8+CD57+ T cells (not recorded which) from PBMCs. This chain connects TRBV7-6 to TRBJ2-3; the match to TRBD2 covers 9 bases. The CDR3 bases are TGTGCCAGTGCGGTAGGACTAGCGATCGCAGATACGCAGTATTTT. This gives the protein CASAVGLAIADTQYF.